The clone carrying this T cell receptor (beta chain) came up a few times. The CDR3 loop spans 16 amino acids. Germline V gene lookup returns CDR1 SGHRS and CDR2 YFSETQ. Trimming removed 3 bases from V and 5 bases from J; junction bases left unmatched: 5. This sample was taken from a study of T cells in tumors and immune-related adverse events. The repertoire was sequenced with immunoSEQ multiplex PCR; TCRdb's copy has only in-frame clones and lacks some. This sample carries roughly 8,300 clones, about 93% of them seen once, and the ten largest clones take 2.2%. The sample consisted of lymph node tissue, taken from a patient treated with anti-PD-1 therapy. The clonotype was recovered from a female donor with metastatic renal cell carcinoma. The chain employs TRBV5-1 and TRBJ2-3, with TRBD2 matching 14 bases. The CDR3 region has the DNA TGCGCCAGCAGCTCCGGACTAGCGGGAGGCAGAGATACGCAGTATTTT. Translation gives CASSSGLAGGRDTQYF.